This TCR beta chain came from a study of cytomegalovirus exposure and HLA in healthy donors. Broader study findings: What TCR beta sequences reportedly achieved was accurate prediction of HLA-A and HLA-B alleles in most subjects. Rarity characterized most TCR sequences, yet some public TCRs appeared in many donors. There were several of the most significant clusters that appeared linked to common viral pathogens in a later analysis. Segments of the TCR beta V type were, in most cases, productive about 87% or about 30% of the time in an earlier analysis.

Details on this clone: No antigen is known for it.

Primers: 60 Vbeta forward and 13 Jbeta reverse. Assay used: immunoSEQ multiplex PCR; TCRdb lists only in-frame clones, some missing. The sample lists under 250,000 clones; roughly 80% were seen once. The V gene end was trimmed by 0 bases and the J gene end by 4 bases; junction bases not matched to a gene: 3. Germline V gene sequence: CDR1 SGHDT, CDR2 YYEEEE. This CDR3 is 15 amino acids long. The sample was PBMCs. This clonotype was sampled from a man over 45 in good health and CMV-seronegative. This chain links TRBV5-6 with TRBJ2-7, with 11 bases that match TRBD2. CDR3 loop: CASSLGLAGPYEQYF. Here the CDR3 DNA reads TGTGCCAGCAGCTTGGGACTAGCGGGACCATACGAGCAGTACTTC.